This TCR beta chain was retrieved from a study of blood T cell repertoires in COVID-19 (TCRdb year 2020). Looking at the study overall: Collaborator samples came from the United States, Italy and Spain and covered acute and convalescent phases of COVID-19. Nearly every sample came with metadata listing a de-identified subject ID, COVID-19 status, age in years and sex. Where available, HLA class I and class II types were taken from metadata supplied by the sample provider and were not determined by assay-based typing. A freely available public database, intended as a resource for researchers studying the immune response to SARS-CoV-2, is where the repertoires were released. Samples came from the ongoing ImmuneRACE study (first 160 participants) plus 1,254 subjects from 6 global collaborators. Deeply sampled blood TCRbeta repertoires from subjects exposed to, actively infected with, or recovered from COVID-19 were included in the dataset. The material from the prospective study consisted of cDNA or gDNA derived from T cells, B-cell-depleted T cells, or PBMCs.

Remarks on this clone: Its recognized antigen is unknown. The sample holds no much larger clone one base away, and base qualities are not on file.

The immunoSEQ Assay, a bias-controlled multiplex PCR, was used to amplify TCRbeta CDR3 regions from genomic DNA. For the original study's pipeline: The number of nucleated cells in each sample was estimated from the amplification of reference gene primers within the assay. To quantify the absolute abundance of each unique TCRbeta CDR3 rearrangement, sequence reads were collapsed and filtered. Productive Simpson clonality was computed per sample as the square root of Simpson's diversity index over productive rearrangements. The clones in this table, taken by TCRdb from immuneACCESS, are in-frame only. Not every clone is retained; where verified, under half of the shortfall comes from an unresolved V gene, and the cause of the rest is unknown. D and trimming were read from the DNA, whereas the V and J calls and clone size are those reported in that table. A total of 250,000 to 350,000 clones appear in this sample, 90% of them only once. Clones ranked in the top ten supply approximately 4% of the sample.

The paper as a whole reports these results and caveats: The amount of clinical and demographic metadata varied by source and participant and was provided uncurated.

In the prospective study, participants were roughly 18 to 95 years old, resided in approximately 22 geographic areas of the United States, and were enrolled through a virtual design. To assign participants to cohorts, the prospective study relied on clinical history that participants themselves reported in a screening survey and a study questionnaire. In the prospective study, whole blood, serum and a nasopharyngeal or oropharyngeal swab were collected from each participant by mobile phlebotomists. Over a roughly 2-month period, participants in the prospective study had the option of providing additional blood draws and questionnaires. Before DNA extraction, prospective study blood samples were shipped either frozen or at room temperature. Trimming costs V 5 bases and J 5 bases, and their ends lie 12 bases apart. Measured from the cysteine to the phenylalanine, the CDR3 is 14 residues long. Just CDR3 DNA is preserved here, 42 bases in frame from base 1. CDR1 and CDR2 (SGHAT, FQNNGV) derive from the germline V gene.

The source is a woman aged 18-29 years with acute COVID-19. The chain is encoded by TRBV11-2 joined to TRBJ1-4; the D gene is not confidently resolved. The sequenced material came from PBMCs or T cells enriched from blood (not recorded which). The CDR3 region: CASSRSTGNEKLFF. The nucleotide sequence is TGTGCCAGCAGCCGATCGACGGGGAATGAAAAACTGTTTTTT.